A single sample is the source of the 22 T cell receptor beta chains below, sequenced in a study of blood T cell repertoires in COVID-19. Produced via immunoSEQ multiplex PCR; TCRdb's table is partial and in-frame only. The repertoire holds fewer than 350,000 clones, 75% to 95% seen once, with roughly 7% in the top ten. The specimen was peripheral blood. The receptors originated from a woman between 25 and 40 years old with COVID-19, enrolled during active disease.

Here the CDR3 DNA reads TGCAGTGCTAGGGCGGACAATGAGCAGTTCTTC. Its protein is CSARADNEQFF. The V and J genes are TRBV20-1 and TRBJ2-1; D uncertain. Trimming pared 3 bases from V and 5 bases from J, leaving 5 bases between. The germline V gene encodes CDR1 DFQATT and CDR2 SNEGSKA (reference sequence). The length of the CDR3 is 11 residues.

V is TRBV19 and J is TRBJ2-1; 8 bases are a match to TRBD2. Trimming removed 2 bases from V and 7 bases from J; junction bases left unmatched: 13. The CDR3 covers 17 residues. Germline V gene sequence: CDR1 LNHDA, CDR2 SQIVND (reference sequence). The CDR3 DNA follows: TGTGCCAGTAGTATAAAGGGTGACGGGAGGGCCAAAAATGAGCAGTTCTTC. This encodes CASSIKGDGRAKNEQFF.

The chain recombines TRBV5-1 with TRBJ2-5, with a weak D call TRBD1 (6 bases). Germline CDR1 reads SGHRS; CDR2 reads YFSETQ. V dropped 2 bases and J dropped 1 base, with 12 bases sitting between them. CDR3 length: 15 amino acids. The CDR3 DNA reads as TGCGCCAGCAGCTTTACAGGGCTCTCCCAAGAGACCCAGTACTTC. Protein sequence: CASSFTGLSQETQYF.

V gene TRBV6-2 or TRBV6-3 combines with J gene TRBJ1-1, with D possibly TRBD1 on 6 matching bases. This CDR3 contains 15 residues. Germline V CDR1 and CDR2: MNHEY, SVGEGT. V shed 5 bases and J shed 3 bases, with 16 bases lying between them. CDR3 loop: CASSTRDTFYTEAFF. The CDR3 DNA follows: TGTGCCAGCAGTACCCGGGACACCTTTTACACTGAAGCTTTCTTT.

The chain carries TRBV4-2 and TRBJ2-1; weak D call: TRBD2 (6 bases). The CDR3 covers 15 residues. V lost 3 bases, J lost 4 bases, and 13 bases lay in between. Germline CDR1 LGHNA, CDR2 YNFKEQ. The CDR3 bases are TGTGCCAGCAGCCACCTCCGGGAGCCGTACAATGAGCAGTTCTTC. Protein: CASSHLREPYNEQFF.

The gene calls are TRBV5-6 and TRBJ2-2, with a tentative D call TRBD2 (5 bases). Germline V gene data show CDR1 as SGHDT and CDR2 as YYEEEE. Trimming removed 4 bases at V and 4 bases at J, with 11 bases between. The CDR3 is 14 amino acids. CDR3: CASSPELGTGELFF. CDR3 sequence (DNA): TGTGCCAGCAGCCCCGAACTAGGCACCGGGGAGCTGTTTTTT.

Here the CDR3 reads CASSFEEKLFF. CDR3 bases: TGTGCCAGCAGTTTTGAGGAAAAACTGTTTTTT. The gene calls are TRBV28 and TRBJ1-4; D remains ambiguous. Germline CDR1 is MDHEN and CDR2 is SYDVKM. V lost 3 bases, J lost 8 bases, and 4 bases lay in between. The CDR3 runs to 11 residues.

The chain is built from TRBV6-5 and TRBJ1-5, with 7 bases that match TRBD1. Losses at the gene ends were 7 bases for V and 8 bases for J; bases not matched to a gene: 11. This CDR3 region has 14 residues. Germline loops: CDR1 MNHEY, CDR2 SVGAGI. The CDR3 DNA reads as TGTGCCAGCACCACTCCCTTCACAGGGGAGCCCCAGCATTTT. The encoded protein is CASTTPFTGEPQHF.

This sequence joins TRBV4-1 and TRBJ2-7; 11 bases agree with TRBD2. The CDR3 sequence is 14 residues long. Germline CDR1 MGHRA, CDR2 YSYEKL. V shed 5 bases and J 4 bases; nucleotides not matched to a gene: 4. The CDR3 loop reads CASSYTSGSYEQYF. DNA of the CDR3: TGCGCCAGCAGCTACACTAGCGGGAGTTACGAGCAGTACTTC.

The chain couples TRBV7-9 to TRBJ2-7; 8 nucleotides agree with TRBD1. Germline trimming cut 5 bases from V and 7 bases from J; bases unmatched to any gene: 4. The CDR3 consists of 12 residues. Germline V gene sequence: CDR1 SEHNR, CDR2 FQNEAQ (reference sequence). The CDR3: CASSKTGGEQYF. CDR3 DNA: TGTGCCAGCAGCAAAACAGGGGGTGAGCAGTACTTC.

The V gene is TRBV7-2, the J gene TRBJ2-2; the match to TRBD2 covers 9 bases. The J segment lost 6 bases and the V segment lost 4 bases, leaving 9 bases of the junction unmatched. CDR1 and CDR2 from the germline V gene are SGHTA and FQGNSA. The CDR3 is 16 residues long. CDR3 amino acids: CASSSVGGRASGELFF. DNA of the CDR3: TGTGCCAGCAGCTCCGTGGGCGGGAGGGCCTCCGGGGAGCTGTTTTTT. The whole variable domain, filled in from reference TRBV7-2 and TRBJ2-2, reads GAGVSQSPSNKVTEKGKDVELRCDPISGHTALYWYRQSLGQGLEFLIYFQGNSAPDKSGLPSDRFSAERTGGSVSTLTIQRTQQEDSAVYLCASSSVGGRASGELFFGEGSRLTVL.

The chain uses TRBV12-3 or TRBV12-4 and TRBJ2-5; the D is unclear. V lost 6 bases to trimming and J lost 1 base, with 9 bases between them. The CDR3 spans 13 residues. CDR3 sequence (DNA): TGTGCCAGCAGCCAAGTGGCCCAAGAGACCCAGTACTTC. Translation: CASSQVAQETQYF.

The rearrangement uses TRBV4-3 and TRBJ2-5; maybe TRBD2 (6 bases). The CDR3 contains 15 residues. Deletions cut 1 base from V and 0 bases from J, with 9 bases between. In germline, CDR1 is LGHNA, CDR2 YSLEER. CDR3 DNA: TGCGCCAGCAGCCAAGCTCGGGACTACCAAGAGACCCAGTACTTC. The encoded protein is CASSQARDYQETQYF.

On this clone itself: Other DNA sequences in the sample encode the same CDR3. CDR3 region: CASSLSGYGYTF. The CDR3 region has the DNA TGTGCCAGCAGTTTGTCGGGATATGGCTACACCTTC. The rearrangement joins TRBV28 to TRBJ1-2; no firm D call. The CDR3 runs 12 residues. Trimming stripped 3 bases from V and 5 bases from J, with 7 bases between. The germline V gene encodes CDR1 MDHEN and CDR2 SYDVKM.

The gene calls are TRBV5-6 and TRBJ1-6, with 9 bases that match TRBD1. CDR3 length: 15 residues. V lost 0 bases, J lost 10 bases, and 5 bases stayed unmatched. Per germline, CDR1 SGHDT and CDR2 YYEEEE. CDR3 in DNA: TGTGCCAGCAGCTTGGATGGGACAGGGCCATCACCCCTCCACTTT. Its protein product is CASSLDGTGPSPLHF.

This clone was seen just once. The V gene is TRBV7-2, the J gene TRBJ2-1; 12 nucleotides match TRBD2. V was clipped by 5 bases and J by 5 bases; unmatched bases: 4. The CDR3 has 15 amino acids. Germline V gene sequence: CDR1 SGHTA, CDR2 FQGNSA. CDR3 sequence reads: CASSPSGRANNEQFF. For the CDR3, the DNA is TGTGCCAGCAGCCCTAGCGGGAGGGCAAACAATGAGCAGTTCTTC.

The chain employs TRBV6-2 or TRBV6-3 and TRBJ2-7; 10 bases align to TRBD2. CDR1 and CDR2 (germline): MNHEY, SVGEGT. J lost 4 bases, V lost 2 bases, and 11 bases had no gene match. CDR3 length: 17 residues. This CDR3 reads CASSYNRASGSAYEQYF. The CDR3 nucleotides are TGTGCCAGCAGTTACAACCGAGCTAGCGGGAGTGCGTACGAGCAGTACTTC.

The gene calls are TRBV19 and TRBJ2-7; possibly TRBD1 for D (5 bases). Trimming stripped 5 bases from V and 5 bases from J, with 13 bases between. This CDR3 spans 13 amino acids. Germline assignment: CDR1 LNHDA and CDR2 SQIVND (reference sequence). This CDR3 reads CASSVGRRDEQYF. The DNA for the CDR3 is TGTGCCAGTAGTGTGGGGCGTCGGGACGAGCAGTACTTC. Full variable domain (remainder filled in from reference TRBV19 and TRBJ2-7): DGGITQSPKYLFRKEGQNVTLSCEQNLNHDAMYWYRQDPGQGLRLIYYSQIVNDFQKGDIAEGYSVSREKKESFPLTVTSAQKNPTAFYLCASSVGRRDEQYFGPGTRLTVT.

As concerns this clone: A read error may account for a junction end that differs from germline. The CDR3 sequence: CASSFLLAAYNEQFF. The CDR3 region has the DNA TGTGCTAGCAGTTTTCTCCTAGCGGCCTACAATGAGCAGTTCTTC. This chain uses TRBV27 with TRBJ2-1; 7 bases line up with TRBD2. The CDR3 consists of 15 residues. In germline, CDR1 is MNHEY, CDR2 SMNVEV (reference sequence).

The chain links TRBV7-3 to TRBJ2-1; possibly TRBD1 for D (6 bases). The V end was cut by 5 bases, the J end by 8 bases, with 16 bases between. Germline CDR1 is SGHTA and CDR2 is FQGTGA. CDR3 length equals 14 residues. The DNA of the CDR3 is TGTGCCAGCAGCCCCCAGGGACATACGGATGAGCAGTTCTTC. Protein: CASSPQGHTDEQFF.

CDR3 DNA: TGCGCCAGCAGCCAAAAGGAGTCTTACGAGCAGTACTTC. This gives the protein CASSQKESYEQYF. The V call is TRBV4-1, the J call TRBJ2-7; D unclear. In germline, CDR1 is MGHRA, CDR2 YSYEKL. The ends were cut back, 2 bases at V and 4 bases at J, with 9 bases in the middle. This CDR3 has 13 residues.

V gene TRBV30 combines with J gene TRBJ2-2; a weak D match, TRBD2 (6 bases). V was clipped by 1 base and J by 3 bases, with 12 bases between them. The CDR3 runs 15 residues. From germline, CDR1 is GTSNPN and CDR2 SVGIG (reference sequence). The CDR3 bases are TGTGCCTGGAGTGGAGGGAGGAGGCACACCGGGGAGCTGTTTTTT. Residues: CAWSGGRRHTGELFF. Full variable domain (rest looked up from reference TRBV30 and TRBJ2-2): SQTIHQWPATLVQPVGSPLSLECTVEGTSNPNLYWYRQAAGRGLQLLFYSVGIGQISSEVPQNLSASRPQDRQFILSSKKLLLSDSGFYLCAWSGGRRHTGELFFGEGSRLTVL.